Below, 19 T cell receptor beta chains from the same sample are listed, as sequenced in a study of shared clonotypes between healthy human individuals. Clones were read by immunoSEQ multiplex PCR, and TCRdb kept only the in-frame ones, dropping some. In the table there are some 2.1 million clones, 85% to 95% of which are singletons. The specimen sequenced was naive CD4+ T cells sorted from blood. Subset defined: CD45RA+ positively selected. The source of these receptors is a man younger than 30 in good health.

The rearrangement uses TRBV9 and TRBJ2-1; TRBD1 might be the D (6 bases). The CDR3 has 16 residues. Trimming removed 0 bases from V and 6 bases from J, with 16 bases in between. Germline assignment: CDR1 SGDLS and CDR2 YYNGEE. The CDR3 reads CASSVEGGVVVNEQFF. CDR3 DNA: TGTGCCAGCAGCGTAGAAGGGGGAGTGGTAGTCAATGAGCAGTTCTTC.

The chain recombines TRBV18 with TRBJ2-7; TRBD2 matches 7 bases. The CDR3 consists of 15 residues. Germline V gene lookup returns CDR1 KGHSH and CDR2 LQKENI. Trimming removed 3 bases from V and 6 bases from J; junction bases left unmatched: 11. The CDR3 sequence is CASSPLTAGEGEQYF. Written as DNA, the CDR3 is TGTGCCAGCTCACCCCTAACCGCGGGGGAGGGCGAGCAGTACTTC.

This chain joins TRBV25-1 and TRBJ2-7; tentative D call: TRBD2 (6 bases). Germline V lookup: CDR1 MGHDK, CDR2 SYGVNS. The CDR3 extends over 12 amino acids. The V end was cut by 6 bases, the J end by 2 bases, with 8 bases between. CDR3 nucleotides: TGTGCCAGCAGAGCGGGTCCCTACGAGCAGTACTTC. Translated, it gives CASRAGPYEQYF.

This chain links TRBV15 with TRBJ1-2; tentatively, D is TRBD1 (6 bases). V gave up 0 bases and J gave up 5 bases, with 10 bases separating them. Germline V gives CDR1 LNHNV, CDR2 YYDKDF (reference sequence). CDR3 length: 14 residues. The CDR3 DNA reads TGTGCCACCAGCAGAGATAGACAGGCTTATGGCTACACCTTC. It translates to CATSRDRQAYGYTF.

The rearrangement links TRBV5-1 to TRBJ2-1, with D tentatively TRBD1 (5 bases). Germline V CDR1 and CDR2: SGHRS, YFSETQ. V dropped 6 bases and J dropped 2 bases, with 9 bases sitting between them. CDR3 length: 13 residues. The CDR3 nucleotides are TGCGCCAGCAATACAGGTACCTACAATGAGCAGTTCTTC. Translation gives CASNTGTYNEQFF.

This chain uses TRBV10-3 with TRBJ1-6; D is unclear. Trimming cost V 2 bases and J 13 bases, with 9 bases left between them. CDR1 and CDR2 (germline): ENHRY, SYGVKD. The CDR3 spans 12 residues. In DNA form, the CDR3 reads TGTGCCATCAGTGAGGGAGAAAAGCCCCTCCACTTT. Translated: CAISEGEKPLHF.

The CDR3 loop reads CASSRGIWELAKNIQYF. In DNA form, the CDR3 reads TGTGCCAGCAGCCGGGGGATATGGGAACTAGCCAAAAACATTCAGTACTTC. The genes are TRBV7-2 and TRBJ2-4; D possibly corresponds to TRBD2 (6 bases). CDR1 and CDR2 from the germline V gene are SGHTA and FQGNSA. V gave up 5 bases and J gave up 0 bases, with 17 bases separating them. The CDR3 length is 17 residues.

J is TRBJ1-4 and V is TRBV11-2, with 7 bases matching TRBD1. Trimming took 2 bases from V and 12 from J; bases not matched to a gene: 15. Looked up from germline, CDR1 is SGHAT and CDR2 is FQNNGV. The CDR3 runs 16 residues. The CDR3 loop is CASSLIPGGPLGELFF. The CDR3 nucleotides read TGTGCCAGCAGCTTAATACCAGGGGGTCCCCTGGGGGAACTGTTTTTT.

CDR3 sequence reads: CASSTLSAQGSNGYTF. CDR3 nucleotide sequence: TGTGCCAGCAGTACTTTATCGGCACAGGGATCAAATGGCTACACCTTC. The chain joins TRBV6-6 to TRBJ1-2; D perhaps matches TRBD1 (6 bases). V was shortened by 5 bases and J by 6 bases, with 22 bases between the two germline ends. Germline V gene lookup returns CDR1 MNHNY and CDR2 SVGAGI (reference sequence). This CDR3 is built from 16 residues.

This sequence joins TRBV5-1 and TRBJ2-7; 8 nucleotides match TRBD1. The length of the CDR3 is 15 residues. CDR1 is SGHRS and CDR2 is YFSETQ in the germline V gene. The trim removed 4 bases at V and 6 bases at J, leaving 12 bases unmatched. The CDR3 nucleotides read TGCGCCAGCAGCGGCGGACAGGGCTCCTTTTTCGAGCAGTACTTC. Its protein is CASSGGQGSFFEQYF.

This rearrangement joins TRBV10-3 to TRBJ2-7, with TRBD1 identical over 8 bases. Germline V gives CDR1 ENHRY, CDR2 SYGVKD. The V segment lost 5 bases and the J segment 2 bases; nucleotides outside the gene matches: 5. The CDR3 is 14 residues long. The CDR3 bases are TGTGCCATCAGTCTCCGGGACAGGACCTACGAGCAGTACTTC. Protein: CAISLRDRTYEQYF.

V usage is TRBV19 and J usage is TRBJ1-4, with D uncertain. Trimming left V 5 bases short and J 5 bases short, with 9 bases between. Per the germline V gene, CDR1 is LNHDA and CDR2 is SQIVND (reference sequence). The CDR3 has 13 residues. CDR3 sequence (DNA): TGTGCCAGTAGTGGTACGAACAATGAAAAACTGTTTTTT. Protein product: CASSGTNNEKLFF.

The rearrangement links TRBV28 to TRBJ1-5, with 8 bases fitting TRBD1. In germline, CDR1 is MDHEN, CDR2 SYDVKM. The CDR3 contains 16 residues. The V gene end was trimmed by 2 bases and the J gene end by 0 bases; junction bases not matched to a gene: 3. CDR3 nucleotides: TGTGCCAGCAGTTTACAGGGGGCCCCTAGCAATCAGCCCCAGCATTTT. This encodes CASSLQGAPSNQPQHF.

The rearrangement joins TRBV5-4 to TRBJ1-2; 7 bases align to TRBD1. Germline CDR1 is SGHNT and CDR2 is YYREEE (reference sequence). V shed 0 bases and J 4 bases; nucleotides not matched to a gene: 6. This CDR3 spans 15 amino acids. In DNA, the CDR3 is TGTGCCAGCAGCTTGGATACAGGGGCCAGCTATGGCTACACCTTC. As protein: CASSLDTGASYGYTF.

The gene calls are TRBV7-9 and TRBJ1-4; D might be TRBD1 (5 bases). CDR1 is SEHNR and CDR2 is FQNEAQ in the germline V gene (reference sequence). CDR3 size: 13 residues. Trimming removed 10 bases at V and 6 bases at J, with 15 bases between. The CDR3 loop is CATRGRTDEKLFF. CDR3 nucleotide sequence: TGTGCCACTAGGGGACGGACTGATGAAAAACTGTTTTTT. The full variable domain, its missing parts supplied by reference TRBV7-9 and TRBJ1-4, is DTGVSQNPRHKITKRGQNVTFRCDPISEHNRLYWYRQTLGQGPEFLTYFQNEAQLEKSRLLSDRFSAERPKGSFSTLEIQRTEQGDSAMYLCATRGRTDEKLFFGSGTQLSVL.

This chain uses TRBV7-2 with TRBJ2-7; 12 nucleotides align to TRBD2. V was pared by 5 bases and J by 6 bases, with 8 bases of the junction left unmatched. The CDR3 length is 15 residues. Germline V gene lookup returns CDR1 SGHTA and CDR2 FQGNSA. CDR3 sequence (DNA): TGTGCCAGCAGCCCCCGACTAGCGGGAGATGTCGAGCAGTACTTC. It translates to CASSPRLAGDVEQYF.

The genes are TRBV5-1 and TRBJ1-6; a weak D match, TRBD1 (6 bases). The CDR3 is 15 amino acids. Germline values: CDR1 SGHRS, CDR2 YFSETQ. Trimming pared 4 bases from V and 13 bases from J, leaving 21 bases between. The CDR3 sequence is CASSPGEGGSGPLHF. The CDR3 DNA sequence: TGCGCCAGCAGCCCCGGTGAGGGGGGTTCGGGTCCCCTCCACTTT.

The CDR3 protein is CASSLDRLAGELFF. DNA of the CDR3: TGTGCCAGCAGCTTAGATCGTTTAGCCGGGGAGCTGTTTTTT. V gene TRBV11-2 combines with J gene TRBJ2-2, with D hard to call. V dropped 0 bases and J dropped 6 bases, with 8 bases sitting between them. CDR3 length: 14 residues. CDR1 and CDR2 from the germline V gene are SGHAT and FQNNGV.

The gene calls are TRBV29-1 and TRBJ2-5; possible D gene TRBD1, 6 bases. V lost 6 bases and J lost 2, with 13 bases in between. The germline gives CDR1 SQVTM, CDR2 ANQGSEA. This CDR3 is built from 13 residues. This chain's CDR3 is CSVSTGLQETQYF. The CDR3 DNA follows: TGCAGCGTGAGCACAGGGTTACAAGAGACCCAGTACTTC.